This T cell receptor (beta chain) was observed in a study of T cells in localized non-small cell lung cancer. CDR3 length: 15 residues. CDR1 SGHTA and CDR2 FQGTGA come from the germline V gene. With 6 bases clipped from V and 8 bases from J, the junction kept 8 bases outside the gene matches. Measured with immunoSEQ multiplex PCR; TCRdb has only the in-frame clones, and not every one. In the table there are 15,000 to 20,000 clones, roughly 82% of which are singletons. The rearrangement joins TRBV7-3 to TRBJ2-3; 13 nucleotides agree with TRBD2. The TCR was taken from a male donor at least 60 years old with stage I lung adenocarcinoma. Sequencing was performed on peripheral blood, taken before any cancer treatment. The CDR3 nucleotides read TGTGCCAGCAGTTCGCCGGGACTAGCGGGAACTACGCAGTATTTT. It specifies CASSSPGLAGTTQYF.